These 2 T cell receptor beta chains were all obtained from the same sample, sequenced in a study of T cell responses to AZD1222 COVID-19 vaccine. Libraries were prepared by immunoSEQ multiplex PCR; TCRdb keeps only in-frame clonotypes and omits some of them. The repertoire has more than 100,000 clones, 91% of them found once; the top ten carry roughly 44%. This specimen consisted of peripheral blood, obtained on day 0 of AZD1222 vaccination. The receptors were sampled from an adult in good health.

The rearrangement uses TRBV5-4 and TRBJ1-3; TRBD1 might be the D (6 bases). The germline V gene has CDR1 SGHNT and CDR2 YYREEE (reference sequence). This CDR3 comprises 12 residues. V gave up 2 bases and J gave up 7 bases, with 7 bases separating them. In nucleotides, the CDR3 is TGTGCCAGCAGCTTTAGGGGGAACACCATATATTTT. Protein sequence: CASSFRGNTIYF.

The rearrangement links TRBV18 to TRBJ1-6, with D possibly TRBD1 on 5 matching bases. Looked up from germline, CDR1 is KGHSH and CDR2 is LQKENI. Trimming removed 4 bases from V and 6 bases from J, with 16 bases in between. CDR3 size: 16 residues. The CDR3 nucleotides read TGTGCCAGCTCACGGGCTGGGGGAGAAGTTAATTCACCCCTCCACTTT. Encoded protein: CASSRAGGEVNSPLHF. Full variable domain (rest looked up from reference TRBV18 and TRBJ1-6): NAGVMQNPRHLVRRRGQEARLRCSPMKGHSHVYWYRQLPEEGLKFMVYLQKENIIDESGMPKERFSAEFPKEGPSILRIQQVVRGDSAAYFCASSRAGGEVNSPLHFGNGTRLTVT.